This entry lists 27 T cell receptor beta chains sequenced from one sample in a study of CD8+ T cells in alopecia areata. Investigators isolated RNA and reverse transcribed it into cDNA to act as the sequencing template. TCRdb's copy holds only in-frame clones and misses some; the assay was immunoSEQ multiplex PCR. The table includes approximately 200,000 clones, 40% to 55% detected once. Treatment here: oral pan-JAK inhibitor, 5-10 mg twice daily. The sequencing used CD4+ T cells sorted from blood, collected at roughly week 36, from a patient treated with tofacitinib. The receptors were gathered from a human donor with alopecia areata.

This sequence joins TRBV30 and TRBJ1-2, with D maybe TRBD1 (5 bases). Germline V gene sequence: CDR1 GTSNPN, CDR2 SVGIG (reference sequence). The CDR3 length is 12 residues. V lost 5 bases and J 5 bases, leaving 12 bases between the germline ends. The CDR3 is CAWATGPYGYTF. The CDR3 DNA reads TGTGCCTGGGCTACGGGACCGTATGGCTACACCTTC.

This clone has just a few counts. The chain employs TRBV5-1 and TRBJ2-7, with D possibly matching TRBD1 (5 bases). Trimming took 2 bases from V and 2 from J, leaving 8 bases between them. Per germline, CDR1 SGHRS and CDR2 YFSETQ. The CDR3 totals 13 residues. CDR3 residues: CASSFDSTYEQYF. The CDR3 nucleotides are TGCGCCAGCAGCTTCGACAGTACCTACGAGCAGTACTTC.

The genes are TRBV2 and TRBJ2-1; D call uncertain. This CDR3 spans 11 amino acids. Germline CDR1 SNHLY, CDR2 FYNNEI. V was clipped by 1 base and J by 8 bases, with 3 bases between them. Here the CDR3 DNA reads TGTGCCAGCAGTGAAGGGTATGAGCAGTTCTTC. This translates into CASSEGYEQFF.

The rearrangement links TRBV11-2 to TRBJ2-5; D gene unclear. Germline loops: CDR1 SGHAT, CDR2 FQNNGV. This CDR3 region has 13 residues. The ends were cut back, 0 bases at V and 5 bases at J, with 7 bases in the middle. CDR3 in amino acids: CASSLDPRETQYF. The CDR3 coding sequence is TGTGCCAGCAGCTTAGATCCCCGGGAGACCCAGTACTTC.

This clone is labeled as medium-sized. The gene calls are TRBV11-3 and TRBJ2-3; 9 bases fit TRBD1. After removal of 4 bases from V and 0 bases from J, the junction contained 2 bases not matched to a gene. The CDR3 has 15 residues. Germline V gene sequence: CDR1 SGHNT, CDR2 YENEEA. This CDR3 reads CASSSGTGSTDTQYF. Written as DNA, the CDR3 is TGTGCCAGCAGCTCCGGGACAGGGAGCACAGATACGCAGTATTTT.

The chain has TRBV5-1 and TRBJ2-1; D remains unclear. Germline V gene lookup returns CDR1 SGHRS and CDR2 YFSETQ. This CDR3 has 14 amino acids. Trimming left V 7 bases short and J 0 bases short, with 11 bases between. CDR3 DNA sequence: TGCGCCAGCCGGGCAGAGAGCTCCTACAATGAGCAGTTCTTC. It translates to CASRAESSYNEQFF.

CDR3 residues: CASSRGANTEAFF. The CDR3 nucleotides read TGCGCCAGCAGCCGCGGTGCGAACACTGAAGCTTTCTTT. J is TRBJ1-1 and V is TRBV4-1; D call uncertain. CDR3 size: 13 residues. V dropped 4 bases and J dropped 1 base, with 7 bases sitting between them. Germline V gives CDR1 MGHRA, CDR2 YSYEKL.

This clone appeared once. Here the CDR3 reads CAWSGGQNQPQHF. The CDR3, as DNA: TGTGCCTGGAGTGGGGGACAAAATCAGCCCCAGCATTTT. J is TRBJ1-5 and V is TRBV30; D may be TRBD1 (6 bases). The CDR3 length is 13 residues. V was trimmed by 1 base and J by 4 bases, leaving 8 bases between them. Germline assignment: CDR1 GTSNPN and CDR2 SVGIG (reference sequence).

In nucleotides, the CDR3 is TGTGCCAGCAGATCGGACAGGGTGGTCGGGGAGCTGTTTTTT. Translated: CASRSDRVVGELFF. This rearrangement joins TRBV6-5 to TRBJ2-2; TRBD1 matches 8 bases. Germline CDR1 MNHEY, CDR2 SVGAGI. The CDR3 runs 14 residues. V dropped 6 bases and J dropped 7; count of bases not matched to a gene: 7.

V is TRBV30 and J is TRBJ2-3; D ambiguous. Germline V lookup: CDR1 GTSNPN, CDR2 SVGIG (reference sequence). V dropped 2 bases and J dropped 4 bases, with 13 bases sitting between them. The CDR3 totals 14 residues. The CDR3 loop is CAWSSKQGADTQYF. The DNA for the CDR3 is TGTGCCTGGAGTTCTAAACAAGGCGCAGATACGCAGTATTTT.

V is TRBV11-1 and J is TRBJ1-2; 7 bases fit TRBD1. The CDR3 spans 15 residues. V was clipped by 5 bases and J by 0 bases; unmatched bases: 6. Germline CDR1 is SGHAT and CDR2 is FQDESV (reference sequence). The CDR3 region is CASSLKGQPNYGYTF. The CDR3 region has the DNA TGTGCCAGCAGCCTCAAGGGACAGCCTAACTATGGCTACACCTTC.

A word on this clone: This specimen includes other DNA sequences encoding the same CDR3. V is TRBV30 and J is TRBJ2-7, with 10 bases fitting TRBD1. Germline loops: CDR1 GTSNPN, CDR2 SVGIG (reference sequence). The trim removed 1 base at V and 7 bases at J, leaving 4 bases unmatched. The CDR3 loop spans 13 amino acids. CDR3 DNA sequence: TGTGCCTGGAGTGGGGACAGGGGAGGAGAGCAGTACTTC. Translated: CAWSGDRGGEQYF.

This clone was seen only once. V usage is TRBV5-1 and J usage is TRBJ2-5; 10 positions agree with TRBD1. CDR3 size: 17 residues. Germline CDR1 is SGHRS and CDR2 is YFSETQ. V lost 1 base, J lost 4 bases, and 10 bases stayed unmatched. The CDR3 DNA sequence: TGCGCCAGCAGCTTGAGGACCGGGACAGGGGTTCGAGAGACCCAGTACTTC. As protein: CASSLRTGTGVRETQYF.

This clone was counted a few times. The V call is TRBV2, the J call TRBJ1-5; 10 nucleotides match TRBD1. CDR1 is SNHLY and CDR2 is FYNNEI in the germline V gene. Trimming removed 6 bases from V and 7 bases from J; junction bases left unmatched: 6. The CDR3 spans 14 residues. CDR3 coding DNA: TGTGCCAGCAGGGGGGACAGGGGTGGCCAGCCCCAGCATTTT. Translated: CASRGDRGGQPQHF.

This clone has a handful of counts. The chain has TRBV9 and TRBJ2-2, with D hard to call. This CDR3 has 12 amino acids. CDR1 and CDR2 (germline): SGDLS, YYNGEE. With 0 bases removed from V and 5 bases from J, the gap between germline ends came to 2 bases. Here the CDR3 DNA reads TGTGCCAGCAGCGTAGGGACCGGGGAGCTGTTTTTT. This codes for CASSVGTGELFF.

The chain recombines TRBV11-2 with TRBJ2-3; D is possibly TRBD1 or TRBD2 (6 bases each). The ends were cut back, 5 bases at V and 0 bases at J, with 15 bases in the middle. The CDR3 consists of 16 residues. The germline CDR1 and CDR2 sequences are SGHAT and FQNNGV. The CDR3 is CASSRGVGGSTDTQYF. DNA of the CDR3: TGTGCCAGCAGCCGGGGAGTAGGGGGGAGCACAGATACGCAGTATTTT.

This clone came up a few times. The chain joins TRBV6-5 to TRBJ2-3; maybe TRBD2 (6 bases). The V and J ends lost 6 bases and 7 bases respectively, with 11 bases between them. CDR1 MNHEY and CDR2 SVGAGI come from the germline V gene. The CDR3 consists of 12 residues. The CDR3 loop is CASRDGSHTQYF. The DNA for the CDR3 is TGTGCCAGCAGGGACGGGAGCCATACGCAGTATTTT.

With regard to this clone: The junction departs from the called germline gene at one end, perhaps through a read error. The genes are TRBV4-3 and TRBJ2-7, with a weak D call TRBD1 (5 bases). CDR1 is LGHNA and CDR2 is YSLEER in the germline V gene. The CDR3 extends over 13 amino acids. The CDR3 loop reads CASSPVLGVRLNF. In DNA form, the CDR3 reads TGCGCCAGCAGCCCCGTTTTAGGGGTTCGTCTGAACTTC.

The CDR3 here is CASSALGTSGLTDTQYF. In DNA, the CDR3 is TGTGCCAGCAGTGCCCTGGGGACTAGCGGCCTCACAGATACGCAGTATTTT. V gene TRBV6-1 combines with J gene TRBJ2-3; 11 bases align to TRBD2. This CDR3 contains 17 residues. In germline, CDR1 is MNHNS, CDR2 SASEGT. Trimming cost V 4 bases and J 2 bases; bases outside gene matches: 8.

The CDR3 is CATQSGRAYGYTF. For the CDR3, the DNA is TGTGCCACGCAGAGCGGGCGGGCCTATGGCTACACCTTC. This chain links TRBV30 with TRBJ1-2; D unresolved. V was clipped by 8 bases and J by 4 bases, with 17 bases between them. Germline V gene sequence: CDR1 GTSNPN, CDR2 SVGIG (reference sequence). This CDR3 has 13 residues. The variable domain in full, with the rest retrieved from reference TRBV30 and TRBJ1-2, is SQTIHQWPATLVQPVGSPLSLECTVEGTSNPNLYWYRQAAGRGLQLLFYSVGIGQISSEVPQNLSASRPQDRQFILSSKKLLLSDSGFYLCATQSGRAYGYTFGSGTRLTVV.

This clone was counted only a few times. The gene calls are TRBV7-9 and TRBJ1-5, with 7 positions matching TRBD1. The CDR3 totals 13 residues. The junction had 7 bases not matched to a gene; V was cut back by 6 bases and J by 8 bases. Germline values: CDR1 SEHNR, CDR2 FQNEAQ (reference sequence). This CDR3 is CASRGNTGEPQHF. DNA of the CDR3: TGTGCCAGCAGGGGGAACACAGGGGAGCCCCAGCATTTT.

The gene calls are TRBV5-1 and TRBJ1-4, with D maybe TRBD1 (5 bases). The CDR3 loop spans 16 amino acids. Germline V gives CDR1 SGHRS, CDR2 YFSETQ. V was shortened by 0 bases and J by 8 bases, with 17 bases between the two germline ends. The CDR3, as DNA: TGCGCCAGCAGCTTGGACCGGGGCCGAAGGGGCGAAAAACTGTTTTTT. It translates to CASSLDRGRRGEKLFF.

This chain uses TRBV9 with TRBJ1-1, with D unresolved. V was shortened by 0 bases and J by 1 base, with 7 bases between the two germline ends. The length of the CDR3 is 14 residues. Germline V CDR1 and CDR2: SGDLS, YYNGEE. CDR3 protein: CASSVALKNTEAFF. The CDR3 coding sequence is TGTGCCAGCAGCGTAGCTCTCAAGAACACTGAAGCTTTCTTT.

This clone was recorded a few times. The genes are TRBV5-1 and TRBJ2-3; the D call may be TRBD1 or TRBD2 (5 bases each). Germline lookup yields CDR1 SGHRS and CDR2 YFSETQ. The CDR3 is made up of 14 amino acids. The V and J ends lost 7 bases and 0 bases respectively, with 12 bases between them. The CDR3 reads CASGKGPSTDTQYF. The CDR3 DNA reads as TGCGCCAGCGGCAAGGGACCTAGCACAGATACGCAGTATTTT.

This clone has more than one count but fewer than ten. V is TRBV19 and J is TRBJ2-2; 8 bases agree with TRBD1. The trim removed 8 bases at V and 4 bases at J, leaving 0 bases unmatched. The germline V gene encodes CDR1 LNHDA and CDR2 SQIVND (reference sequence). This CDR3 is built from 12 residues. The chain's CDR3 is CASDRGTGELFF. CDR3 DNA: TGTGCCAGTGACAGGGGCACCGGGGAGCTGTTTTTT.

The CDR3 here is CATSSYRNTEAFF. In DNA form, the CDR3 reads TGTGCCACCAGCAGCTACCGGAACACTGAAGCTTTCTTT. The chain recombines TRBV15 with TRBJ1-1; D unresolved. Trimming shortened V by 3 bases and J by 1 base, and 6 bases separated the two germline ends. This CDR3 is 13 amino acids long. Germline CDR1 and CDR2: LNHNV and YYDKDF (reference sequence).

This clone was counted only a few times. J is TRBJ2-7 and V is TRBV5-1; D is unclear. The CDR3 spans 12 residues. Germline-derived CDR1 and CDR2 are SGHRS and YFSETQ. V was cut by 1 base and J by 3 bases, with 5 bases left in between. This CDR3 reads CASSLSVYEQYF. The DNA for the CDR3 is TGCGCCAGCAGCTTGTCGGTCTACGAGCAGTACTTC. The full variable domain, in which reference TRBV5-1 and TRBJ2-7 provide the parts outside the CDR3, is KAGVTQTPRYLIKTRGQQVTLSCSPISGHRSVSWYQQTPGQGLQFLFEYFSETQRNKGNFPGRFSGRQFSNSRSEMNVSTLELGDSALYLCASSLSVYEQYFGPGTRLTVT.